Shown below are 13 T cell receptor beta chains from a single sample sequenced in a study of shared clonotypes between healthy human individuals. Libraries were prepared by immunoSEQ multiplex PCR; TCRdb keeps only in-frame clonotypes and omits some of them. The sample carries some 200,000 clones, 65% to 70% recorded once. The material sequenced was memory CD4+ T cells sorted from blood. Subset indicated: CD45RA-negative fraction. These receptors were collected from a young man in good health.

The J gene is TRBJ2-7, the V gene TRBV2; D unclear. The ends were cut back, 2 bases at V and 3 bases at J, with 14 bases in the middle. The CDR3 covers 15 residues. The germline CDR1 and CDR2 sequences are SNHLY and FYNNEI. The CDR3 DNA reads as TGTGCCAGCAGTGAATTTGGGGTTATGAGCTACGAGCAGTACTTC. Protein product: CASSEFGVMSYEQYF. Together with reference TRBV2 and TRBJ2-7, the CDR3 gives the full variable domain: EPEVTQTPSHQVTQMGQEVILRCVPISNHLYFYWYRQILGQKVEFLVSFYNNEISEKSEIFDDQFSVERPDGSNFTLKIRSTKLEDSAMYFCASSEFGVMSYEQYFGPGTRLTVT.

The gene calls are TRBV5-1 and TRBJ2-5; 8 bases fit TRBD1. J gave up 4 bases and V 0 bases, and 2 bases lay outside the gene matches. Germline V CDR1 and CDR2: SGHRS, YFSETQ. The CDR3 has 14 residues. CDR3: CASSLAGTGETQYF. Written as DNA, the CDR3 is TGCGCCAGCAGCTTGGCCGGGACAGGAGAGACCCAGTACTTC.

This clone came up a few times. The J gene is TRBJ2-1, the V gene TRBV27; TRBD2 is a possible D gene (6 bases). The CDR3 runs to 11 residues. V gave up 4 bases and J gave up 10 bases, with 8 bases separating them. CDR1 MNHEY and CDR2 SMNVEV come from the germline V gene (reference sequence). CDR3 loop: CASSSRGEQFF. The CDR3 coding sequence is TGTGCCAGCAGTTCCCGGGGGGAGCAGTTCTTC.

The CDR3 sequence is CASSHTGSYGYTF. The CDR3 region has the DNA TGTGCCAGCAGCCATACAGGGTCATATGGCTACACCTTC. This chain connects TRBV7-8 to TRBJ1-2; TRBD1 might be the D (6 bases). Germline V gene sequence: CDR1 SGHVS, CDR2 FQNEAQ. This CDR3 region has 13 residues. Trimming pared 5 bases from V and 5 bases from J, leaving 12 bases between.

CDR3: CASTVSTYEQYF. The CDR3 bases are TGTGCCAGCACCGTTTCAACCTACGAGCAGTACTTC. V gene TRBV6-1 combines with J gene TRBJ2-7; D unresolved. CDR3 length: 12 residues. The V end lost 7 bases, the J end lost 2 bases, and 9 bases lay between the germline ends. Germline V gene lookup returns CDR1 MNHNS and CDR2 SASEGT.

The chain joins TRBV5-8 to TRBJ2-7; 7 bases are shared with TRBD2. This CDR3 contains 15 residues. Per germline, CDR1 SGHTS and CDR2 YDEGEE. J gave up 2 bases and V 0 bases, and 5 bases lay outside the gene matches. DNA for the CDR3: TGTGCCAGCAGCTTGGGTACGGGACTAACCTACGAGCAGTACTTC. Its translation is CASSLGTGLTYEQYF. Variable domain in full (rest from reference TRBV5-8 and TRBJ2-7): EAGVTQSPTHLIKTRGQQATLRCSPISGHTSVYWYQQALGLGLQFLLWYDEGEERNRGNFPPRFSGRQFPNYSSELNVNALELEDSALYLCASSLGTGLTYEQYFGPGTRLTVT.

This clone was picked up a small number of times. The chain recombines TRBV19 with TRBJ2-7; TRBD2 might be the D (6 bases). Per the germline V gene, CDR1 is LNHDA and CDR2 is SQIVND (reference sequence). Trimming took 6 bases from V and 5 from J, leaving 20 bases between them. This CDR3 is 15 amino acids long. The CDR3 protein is CASRRAGEALHEQYF. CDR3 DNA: TGTGCCAGTAGACGAGCCGGGGAGGCCCTCCACGAGCAGTACTTC.

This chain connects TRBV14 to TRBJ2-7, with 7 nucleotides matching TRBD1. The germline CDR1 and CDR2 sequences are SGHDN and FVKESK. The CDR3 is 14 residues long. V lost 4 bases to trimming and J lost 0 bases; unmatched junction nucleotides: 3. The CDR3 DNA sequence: TGTGCCAGCAGCCGGGGACAGAACTCCTACGAGCAGTACTTC. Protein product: CASSRGQNSYEQYF.

For the CDR3, the DNA is TGTGCCAGCAGTTGGCGACAGGGGGCGTATGAGCAGTTCTTC. Protein: CASSWRQGAYEQFF. The V call is TRBV6-5, the J call TRBJ2-1; TRBD1 matches at 10 bases. Germline CDR1 is MNHEY and CDR2 is SVGAGI. V was clipped by 4 bases and J by 8 bases; unmatched bases: 5. The CDR3 has 14 amino acids.

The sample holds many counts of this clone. The CDR3 loop reads CAWSGVPRETQYF. In nucleotides, the CDR3 is TGTGCCTGGAGTGGGGTCCCACGGGAGACCCAGTACTTC. The chain is built from TRBV30 and TRBJ2-5, with D unclear. There are 13 residues in the CDR3. Trimming cost V 1 base and J 5 bases, with 11 bases left between them. CDR1 is GTSNPN and CDR2 is SVGIG in the germline V gene (reference sequence).

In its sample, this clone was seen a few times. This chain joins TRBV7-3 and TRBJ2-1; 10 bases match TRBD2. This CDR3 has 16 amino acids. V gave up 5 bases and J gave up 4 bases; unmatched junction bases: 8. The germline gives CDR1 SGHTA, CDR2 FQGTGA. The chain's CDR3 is CASSPIGTSEYNEQFF. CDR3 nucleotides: TGTGCCAGCAGCCCGATAGGGACTAGCGAATACAATGAGCAGTTCTTC.

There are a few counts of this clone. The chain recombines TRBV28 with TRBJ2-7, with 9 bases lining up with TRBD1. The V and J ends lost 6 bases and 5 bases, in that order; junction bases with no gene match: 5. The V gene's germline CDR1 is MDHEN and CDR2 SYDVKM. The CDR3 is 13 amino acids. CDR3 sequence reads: CASRRGQGDEQYF. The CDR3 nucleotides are TGTGCCAGCAGGAGGGGACAGGGAGACGAGCAGTACTTC.

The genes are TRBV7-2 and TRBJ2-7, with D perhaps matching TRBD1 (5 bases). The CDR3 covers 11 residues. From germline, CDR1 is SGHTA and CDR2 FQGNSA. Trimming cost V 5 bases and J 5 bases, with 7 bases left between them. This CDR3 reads CASSVGDEQYF. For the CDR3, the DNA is TGTGCCAGCAGCGTAGGGGACGAGCAGTACTTC.